Listed below are T cell receptor beta chains from one sample, sequenced in a study of T cell changes during pregnancy in multiple sclerosis. Some clones are missing from TCRdb's copy, which holds only in-frame ones; the method was immunoSEQ multiplex PCR. This sample has around 68,000 clones, with about nine tenths found just once. This specimen consisted of peripheral blood, obtained in the third trimester of pregnancy. The source is a female donor with multiple sclerosis, enrolled in a pregnancy study. Each CDR3 is given with its conserved first and last residue. The order of the fields is D gene, V gene, J gene, clone size, CDR3 length, CDR3 DNA, CDR3 protein. The D gene is left open where the match is weak. Part of the rows lack a size; the others show once, few, many or a class for expanded clones.

D gene: TRBD1; V gene: TRBV6-1; J gene: TRBJ2-7; clone size: NA; CDR3 length: 14; CDR3 DNA: TGTGCCAGCCCCCGACAGGGGGCGTCCTACGAGCAGTACTTC; CDR3 protein: CASPRQGASYEQYF
D gene: NA; V gene: TRBV5-1; J gene: TRBJ1-4; clone size: NA; CDR3 length: 14; CDR3 DNA: TGCGCCAGCAGCCCGACAGGTGTTAATGAAAAACTGTTTTTT; CDR3 protein: CASSPTGVNEKLFF
D gene: NA; V gene: TRBV5-1; J gene: TRBJ1-3; clone size: NA; CDR3 length: 14; CDR3 DNA: TGCGCCAGCAGCTCCACAGGGACTGGAAACACCATATATTTT; CDR3 protein: CASSSTGTGNTIYF
D gene: TRBD2; V gene: TRBV6-6; J gene: TRBJ2-3; clone size: NA; CDR3 length: 14; CDR3 DNA: TGTGCCAGCAGTTACGCGGGAGCGGCAGATACGCAGTATTTT; CDR3 protein: CASSYAGAADTQYF
D gene: NA; V gene: TRBV9; J gene: TRBJ2-1; clone size: NA; CDR3 length: 17; CDR3 DNA: TGTGCCAGCAGCCCCCCTTTTAACGAGCCTTCCTACAATGAGCAGTTCTTC; CDR3 protein: CASSPPFNEPSYNEQFF
D gene: TRBD2; V gene: TRBV11-2; J gene: TRBJ2-7; clone size: NA; CDR3 length: 19; CDR3 DNA: TGTGCCAGCAGCTTAGACCCCCGTCTAGCGGGGGGGAGATCCTACGAGCAGTACTTC; CDR3 protein: CASSLDPRLAGGRSYEQYF
D gene: TRBD1; V gene: TRBV6-5; J gene: TRBJ1-5; clone size: NA; CDR3 length: 14; CDR3 DNA: TGTGCCAGCAGCATCAGACAGGGCGATCAGCCCCAGCATTTT; CDR3 protein: CASSIRQGDQPQHF
D gene: NA; V gene: TRBV4-2; J gene: TRBJ1-2; clone size: NA; CDR3 length: 14; CDR3 DNA: TGTGCCAGCAGCCAAGCCGTAACAGGCTATGGCTACACCTTC; CDR3 protein: CASSQAVTGYGYTF
D gene: NA; V gene: TRBV28; J gene: TRBJ1-2; clone size: NA; CDR3 length: 12; CDR3 DNA: TGTGCCAGCACGTCCAGGCCCTATGGCTACACCTTC; CDR3 protein: CASTSRPYGYTF
D gene: NA; V gene: TRBV19; J gene: TRBJ2-5; clone size: few; CDR3 length: 13; CDR3 DNA: TGTGCCAGTAGTATCGGAGGGCGAGAGACCCAGTACTTC; CDR3 protein: CASSIGGRETQYF
D gene: NA; V gene: TRBV10-1; J gene: TRBJ2-1; clone size: NA; CDR3 length: 11; CDR3 DNA: TGCGCCATCCTCCGACTAGAGCGTGGTTTCTTC; CDR3 protein: CAILRLERGFF
D gene: TRBD2; V gene: TRBV5-1; J gene: TRBJ2-2; clone size: NA; CDR3 length: 14; CDR3 DNA: TGCGCCAGCAGCGAGGGGACTAGCACCGGGGAGCTGTTTTTT; CDR3 protein: CASSEGTSTGELFF
D gene: NA; V gene: TRBV19; J gene: TRBJ1-5; clone size: NA; CDR3 length: 13; CDR3 DNA: TGTGCCAGTAGGACAGTAGGCAATCAGCCCCAGCATTTT; CDR3 protein: CASRTVGNQPQHF
D gene: TRBD1; V gene: TRBV14; J gene: TRBJ2-6; clone size: NA; CDR3 length: 20; CDR3 DNA: TGTGCCAGCAGCCGAGTAGGCACTTGGGACAGCCACTCTGGGGCCAACGTCCTGACTTTC; CDR3 protein: CASSRVGTWDSHSGANVLTF
D gene: NA; V gene: TRBV4-2; J gene: TRBJ2-1; clone size: NA; CDR3 length: 14; CDR3 DNA: TGTGCCAGCTCCGGAGCATCACTCTACAATGAGCAGTTCTTC; CDR3 protein: CASSGASLYNEQFF
D gene: TRBD1; V gene: TRBV6-5; J gene: TRBJ1-2; clone size: NA; CDR3 length: 15; CDR3 DNA: TGTGCCAGCAGTGCCGGACAGGGGACCCTCTATGGCTACACCTTC; CDR3 protein: CASSAGQGTLYGYTF
D gene: TRBD1; V gene: TRBV19; J gene: TRBJ2-1; clone size: NA; CDR3 length: 14; CDR3 DNA: TGTGCCAGTATTGGGGACAGGGGTTACAATGAGCAGTTCTTC; CDR3 protein: CASIGDRGYNEQFF
D gene: NA; V gene: TRBV2; J gene: TRBJ2-3; clone size: NA; CDR3 length: 15; CDR3 DNA: TGTGCCAGCAGTGAACGCGGAAAGGATTCAGATACGCAGTATTTT; CDR3 protein: CASSERGKDSDTQYF
D gene: NA; V gene: TRBV4-2; J gene: TRBJ2-6; clone size: medium-sized; CDR3 length: 16; CDR3 DNA: TGTGCCAGCAGCCAAGATCTCGGGAGCGGGGCCAACGTCCTGACTTTC; CDR3 protein: CASSQDLGSGANVLTF
D gene: NA; V gene: TRBV7-7; J gene: TRBJ2-2; clone size: NA; CDR3 length: 13; CDR3 DNA: TGTGCCAGCAGCTTAAGGGGCACCGGGGAGCTGTTTTTT; CDR3 protein: CASSLRGTGELFF
D gene: TRBD1; V gene: TRBV6-5; J gene: TRBJ1-6; clone size: NA; CDR3 length: 15; CDR3 DNA: TGTGCCAGCAGTAGGGACAGGGCGCTTGATTCACCCCTCCACTTT; CDR3 protein: CASSRDRALDSPLHF
D gene: NA; V gene: TRBV18; J gene: TRBJ1-1; clone size: NA; CDR3 length: 18; CDR3 DNA: TGTGCCAGCTCATTACGGACATTCAACAATTGGGAAAACACTGAAGCTTTCTTT; CDR3 protein: CASSLRTFNNWENTEAFF
D gene: NA; V gene: TRBV18; J gene: TRBJ1-2; clone size: NA; CDR3 length: 13; CDR3 DNA: TGTGCCAGCTCACTCGAAGGGGCATATGGCTACACCTTC; CDR3 protein: CASSLEGAYGYTF
D gene: TRBD2; V gene: TRBV10-3; J gene: TRBJ2-2; clone size: NA; CDR3 length: 19; CDR3 DNA: TGTGCCATCAAGGTTGGACTAGCGGGGGGGCAATCCTACACCGGGGAGCTGTTTTTT; CDR3 protein: CAIKVGLAGGQSYTGELFF
D gene: NA; V gene: TRBV7-2; J gene: TRBJ1-2; clone size: once; CDR3 length: 15; CDR3 DNA: TGTGCCAGCAGCTTGCCGACAGGATCTGACTATGGCTACACCTTC; CDR3 protein: CASSLPTGSDYGYTF
D gene: NA; V gene: TRBV14; J gene: TRBJ2-6; clone size: NA; CDR3 length: 17; CDR3 DNA: TGTGCCAGCAGCCACCCCGGGGGGCGCTCTGGGGCCAACGTCCTGACTTTC; CDR3 protein: CASSHPGGRSGANVLTF
D gene: NA; V gene: TRBV6-5; J gene: TRBJ1-5; clone size: NA; CDR3 length: 14; CDR3 DNA: TGTGCCAGCAGTGCATCCGGAGGCAATCAGCCCCAGCATTTT; CDR3 protein: CASSASGGNQPQHF
D gene: NA; V gene: TRBV6-6; J gene: TRBJ1-1; clone size: NA; CDR3 length: 11; CDR3 DNA: TGTGCCAGCAGTTATCAGTTCGAAGCTTTCTTT; CDR3 protein: CASSYQFEAFF
D gene: TRBD2; V gene: TRBV7-2; J gene: TRBJ2-5; clone size: NA; CDR3 length: 16; CDR3 DNA: TGTGCCAGCAGCTTAATTACTAGCGGGGGGGGAGAGACCCAGTACTTC; CDR3 protein: CASSLITSGGGETQYF
D gene: NA; V gene: TRBV19; J gene: TRBJ2-6; clone size: NA; CDR3 length: 16; CDR3 DNA: TGTGCCAGTAGTATAGGGCCAGGGACTGGGGCCAACGTCCTGACTTTC; CDR3 protein: CASSIGPGTGANVLTF
D gene: NA; V gene: TRBV29-1; J gene: TRBJ2-5; clone size: NA; CDR3 length: 13; CDR3 DNA: TGCAGCGTTGTAACTGGACAACGAGAGACCCAGTACTTC; CDR3 protein: CSVVTGQRETQYF
D gene: TRBD1; V gene: TRBV18; J gene: TRBJ1-5; clone size: NA; CDR3 length: 15; CDR3 DNA: TGTGCCAGCTCCTTAGGACAGGGCGACAATCAGCCCCAGCATTTT; CDR3 protein: CASSLGQGDNQPQHF
D gene: TRBD2; V gene: TRBV9; J gene: TRBJ2-3; clone size: NA; CDR3 length: 16; CDR3 DNA: TGTGCCAGCAGCGTACCAGAGCGGGGGGGCTTAGATACGCAGTATTTT; CDR3 protein: CASSVPERGGLDTQYF
D gene: TRBD2; V gene: TRBV4-2; J gene: TRBJ2-3; clone size: NA; CDR3 length: 18; CDR3 DNA: TGTGCCAGCAGCCAAGAGGTCCACGGGGGGGCAGATCGGAATACGCAGTATTTT; CDR3 protein: CASSQEVHGGADRNTQYF
D gene: NA; V gene: TRBV4-3; J gene: TRBJ1-2; clone size: few; CDR3 length: 13; CDR3 DNA: TGCGCCAGCAGCCAAGTCGGTAACTATGGCTACACCTTC; CDR3 protein: CASSQVGNYGYTF
D gene: NA; V gene: TRBV11-2; J gene: TRBJ1-2; clone size: NA; CDR3 length: 15; CDR3 DNA: TGTGCCAGCAGCTTAGAAGTCGGGTCTAACTATGGCTACACCTTC; CDR3 protein: CASSLEVGSNYGYTF
D gene: NA; V gene: TRBV7-9; J gene: TRBJ1-2; clone size: NA; CDR3 length: 15; CDR3 DNA: TGTGCCAGCAGCGGAGCATGGAGTGACCCCTATGGCTACACCTTC; CDR3 protein: CASSGAWSDPYGYTF
D gene: NA; V gene: TRBV19; J gene: TRBJ2-3; clone size: NA; CDR3 length: 13; CDR3 DNA: TGTGCCAGTAGTATGCAGGGCACAGATACGCAGTATTTT; CDR3 protein: CASSMQGTDTQYF
D gene: NA; V gene: TRBV5-1; J gene: TRBJ1-1; clone size: NA; CDR3 length: 17; CDR3 DNA: TGCGCCAGCAGCCCCCACCGAGACAGGCACCTTAACACTGAAGCTTTCTTT; CDR3 protein: CASSPHRDRHLNTEAFF
D gene: NA; V gene: TRBV7-2; J gene: TRBJ2-5; clone size: NA; CDR3 length: 13; CDR3 DNA: TGTGCCAGCAGCGTATCTCAGCAAGAGACCCAGTACTTC; CDR3 protein: CASSVSQQETQYF
D gene: NA; V gene: TRBV10-1; J gene: TRBJ2-7; clone size: few; CDR3 length: 13; CDR3 DNA: TGCGCCAGAAGGAACAGGTTCTCCTACGAGCAGTACTTC; CDR3 protein: CARRNRFSYEQYF
D gene: TRBD1; V gene: TRBV25-1; J gene: TRBJ2-1; clone size: NA; CDR3 length: 14; CDR3 DNA: TGTGCCAGCAGTGCTGGCCAGGGGGCTGGTGAGCAGTTCTTC; CDR3 protein: CASSAGQGAGEQFF